Below are 25 T cell receptor beta chains sequenced from a single sample in a study of T cells in Graves' hyperthyroidism and ophthalmopathy (dated by TCRdb to between 2019 and 2020). The library was produced with multiplex PCR. TCRdb names Illumina HiSeq 2000 as the instrument used. The TCR beta CDR3 regions were amplified from the RNA transcripts. For the first round of RT-PCR on the TCR CDR3, the HTBI primer set was used together with the Qiagen OneStep RT-PCR kit. TCRdb reanalyzed the raw reads on its own, using fastp at Q25 for trimming and MiXCR for clone calling, and kept in-frame beta chains. Each entry is one CDR3 protein sequence, shown with its most common DNA and genes. Across this sample there are around 380,000 distinct CDR3 sequences, with 13% seen only once. The top ten hold less than 25% of the sample. Sequences were obtained from blood. These TCRs come from a man aged 25 to 45 with Graves' hyperthyroidism that later progressed to Graves' ophthalmopathy.

The sample holds many counts of this clonotype. This chain links TRBV5-1 with TRBJ1-1, with D possibly being TRBD1 (5 bases). Germline assignment: CDR1 SGHRS and CDR2 YFSETQ. CDR3 size: 18 residues. V lost 4 bases to trimming and J lost 2 bases, with 24 bases between them. The CDR3, as DNA: TGCGCCAGCAGCCTGGGGGAGGGGATTGGAACCCTAAACACTGAAGCTTTCTTT. Amino acids: CASSLGEGIGTLNTEAFF.

This clonotype has a handful of counts. The gene calls are TRBV9 and TRBJ2-2; 8 bases are shared with TRBD1. Trimming removed 0 bases from V and 5 bases from J; junction bases left unmatched: 3. This CDR3 is 15 amino acids long. The germline V gene has CDR1 SGDLS and CDR2 YYNGEE. In DNA form, the CDR3 reads TGTGCCAGCAGCGTAGAAGGGACAGGAACCGGGGAGCTGTTTTTT. It codes for CASSVEGTGTGELFF.

This clonotype was seen many times. V usage is TRBV5-1 and J usage is TRBJ1-1, with D unclear. The CDR3 consists of 15 residues. The germline V gene has CDR1 SGHRS and CDR2 YFSETQ. The germline V and J ends were trimmed by 2 bases and 1 base, with 12 bases remaining between them. CDR3 in DNA: TGCGCCAGCAGCTTACTGGCCAGTTCGAACACTGAAGCTTTCTTT. Translating gives CASSLLASSNTEAFF.

This clonotype was picked up many times. The chain uses TRBV12-3 or TRBV12-4 and TRBJ1-2; D may be TRBD1 (5 bases). The CDR3 extends over 16 amino acids. V was cut by 3 bases and J by 4 bases, with 18 bases left in between. The CDR3: CASSLGVGQGGYGYTF. DNA of the CDR3: TGTGCCAGCAGTTTGGGAGTTGGGCAGGGAGGCTATGGCTACACCTTC.

This clonotype occurred many times. The chain uses TRBV2 and TRBJ1-5, with unresolved D. V was trimmed by 3 bases and J by 0 bases, leaving 9 bases between them. The CDR3 consists of 15 residues. In germline, CDR1 is SNHLY, CDR2 FYNNEI. CDR3 sequence (DNA): TGTGCCAGCAGTGATTCGGGAGGTAGCAATCAGCCCCAGCATTTT. Translation: CASSDSGGSNQPQHF.

This clonotype came up a few times. The chain combines TRBV6-6 with TRBJ1-5; D is uncertain. V lost 2 bases to trimming and J lost 1 base, with 3 bases between them. Germline V CDR1 and CDR2: MNHNY, SVGAGI (reference sequence). CDR3 size: 13 residues. CDR3 region: CASSYQSNQPQHF. In nucleotides, the CDR3 is TGTGCCAGCAGTTACCAGAGCAATCAGCCCCAGCATTTT.

The gene calls are TRBV7-9 and TRBJ1-1; D not resolved. V lost 6 bases, J lost 0 bases, and 32 bases lay in between. Germline V lookup: CDR1 SEHNR, CDR2 FQNEAQ (reference sequence). The CDR3 has 21 amino acids. The CDR3 protein is CASRKAGDVGLIVAVNTEAFF. CDR3 coding DNA: TGTGCCAGCAGAAAAGCCGGGGATGTCGGTCTCATCGTAGCGGTGAACACTGAAGCTTTCTTT.

The chain uses TRBV10-2 and TRBJ2-3; 9 bases match TRBD2. CDR3 size: 15 residues. V dropped 1 base and J dropped 5; count of bases not matched to a gene: 4. The germline CDR1 and CDR2 sequences are WSHSY and SAAADI. The CDR3, as DNA: TGCGCCAGCAGTGAGTTGTCTAGCGGGGAAGATACGCAGTATTTT. It specifies CASSELSSGEDTQYF.

The chain carries TRBV27 and TRBJ1-6, with 9 positions matching TRBD1. Per the germline V gene, CDR1 is MNHEY and CDR2 is SMNVEV (reference sequence). The CDR3 has 15 residues. V shed 5 bases, J shed 5 bases, and the junction held 4 bases outside the gene matches. CDR3 in DNA: TGTGCCAGCAGTAACCGGGACAGGGATAATTCACCCCTCCACTTT. Its translation: CASSNRDRDNSPLHF.

This clonotype showed up just a few times. The chain uses TRBV18 and TRBJ2-3; 7 nucleotides agree with TRBD1. Germline V gene data show CDR1 as KGHSH and CDR2 as LQKENI. The CDR3 totals 16 residues. J lost 4 bases, V lost 4 bases, and 11 bases had no gene match. The CDR3 region is CASSRSKTGSADTQYF. CDR3 in DNA: TGTGCCAGCTCACGATCCAAGACAGGGTCGGCAGATACGCAGTATTTT.

The chain carries TRBV6-5 and TRBJ1-5; D not certain. The germline V gene encodes CDR1 MNHEY and CDR2 SVGAGI. V gave up 0 bases and J gave up 4 bases, with 10 bases separating them. The CDR3 contains 15 residues. The CDR3 nucleotides are TGTGCCAGCAGTTACTCGAGGGCCTTGAATCAGCCCCAGCATTTT. It yields the protein CASSYSRALNQPQHF.

This chain links TRBV20-1 with TRBJ1-1, with D possibly TRBD1 on 5 matching bases. Germline V gene lookup returns CDR1 DFQATT and CDR2 SNEGSKA (reference sequence). Trimming took off 4 bases at V and 7 bases at J, with 13 bases between the two ends. This CDR3 spans 12 amino acids. The CDR3 reads CSATGTALEAFF. The CDR3 DNA follows: TGCAGTGCTACCGGGACTGCCCTTGAAGCTTTCTTT.

The V and J genes are TRBV12-3 or TRBV12-4 and TRBJ2-5, with D possibly matching TRBD2 (5 bases). V was clipped by 8 bases and J by 5 bases, with 12 bases between them. The CDR3 is 12 amino acids. CDR3 protein: CASRGEWETQYF. In nucleotides, the CDR3 is TGTGCCAGCCGGGGAGAGTGGGAGACCCAGTACTTC.

This clonotype was counted many times. The rearrangement links TRBV12-3 or TRBV12-4 to TRBJ1-5; D not certain. There are 16 residues in the CDR3. The V gene lost 3 bases and the J gene lost 0 bases, with 12 bases spanning the gap. CDR3 nucleotide sequence: TGTGCCAGCAGTTTTAGGGCAGCTAATAGCAATCAGCCCCAGCATTTT. This sequence encodes CASSFRAANSNQPQHF.

This clonotype was picked up many times. The chain recombines TRBV28 with TRBJ1-1; unclear D gene. V was cut by 6 bases and J by 4 bases, with 15 bases left in between. Germline V CDR1 and CDR2: MDHEN, SYDVKM. The CDR3 runs 14 residues. CDR3 residues: CASSPGGVGTEAFF. The CDR3 DNA reads TGTGCCAGCAGCCCCGGCGGGGTTGGCACTGAAGCTTTCTTT.

This clonotype has a handful of counts. The V and J genes are TRBV5-5 and TRBJ2-7; a weak D match, TRBD1 (6 bases). CDR1 is SGHKS, CDR2 YYEKEE, per germline (reference sequence). V dropped 2 bases and J dropped 7 bases, with 19 bases sitting between them. This CDR3 contains 15 residues. The CDR3 region is CASSLGQPVGGEQYF. Here the CDR3 DNA reads TGTGCCAGCAGCTTAGGACAGCCCGTCGGAGGTGAGCAGTACTTC.

The chain links TRBV15 to TRBJ1-5; D uncertain. V gave up 6 bases and J gave up 6 bases, with 18 bases separating them. The CDR3 consists of 15 residues. Germline V gives CDR1 LNHNV, CDR2 YYDKDF (reference sequence). CDR3 bases: TGTGCCACCAGTTGGGAGGGTCGGGATAGTCAGCCCCAGCATTTT. Translated: CATSWEGRDSQPQHF.

This clonotype came up once. The chain employs TRBV19 and TRBJ2-2; 10 bases align to TRBD2. The CDR3 totals 16 residues. The V gene end was trimmed by 7 bases and the J gene end by 3 bases; junction bases not matched to a gene: 8. From germline, CDR1 is LNHDA and CDR2 SQIVND (reference sequence). The CDR3 loop is CASKVSGGTDTGELFF. CDR3 in DNA: TGTGCCAGTAAAGTTAGCGGGGGGACGGACACCGGGGAGCTGTTTTTT.

This clonotype was counted ten times or more. The chain employs TRBV11-2 and TRBJ2-2; TRBD2 aligns across 9 bases. This CDR3 is built from 18 residues. CDR1 SGHAT and CDR2 FQNNGV come from the germline V gene. The ends lost 1 base at V and 1 base at J; junction bases unmatched: 7. The CDR3 sequence is CASSLGVAGAMNTGELFF. Here the CDR3 DNA reads TGTGCCAGCAGCTTAGGGGTAGCGGGGGCTATGAACACCGGGGAGCTGTTTTTT.

The chain recombines TRBV10-1 with TRBJ2-7; tentative D call: TRBD1 (5 bases). The CDR3 has 15 residues. CDR1 and CDR2 from the germline V gene are WNHNN and SYGVQD (reference sequence). V was pared by 2 bases and J by 0 bases, with 11 bases between. For the CDR3, the DNA is TGCGCCAGCAGTGAGCTCACAGGTGCCTCCTACGAGCAGTACTTC. Protein product: CASSELTGASYEQYF.

This clonotype has only a few counts. The J gene is TRBJ1-2, the V gene TRBV28, with a weak D call TRBD1 (6 bases). The V end was cut by 2 bases, the J end by 6 bases, with 16 bases between. The CDR3 length is 15 residues. Germline V CDR1 and CDR2: MDHEN, SYDVKM. CDR3 sequence (DNA): TGTGCCAGCAGTTTAACCGGGGGCGCTTTTCATGGCTACACCTTC. Translating gives CASSLTGGAFHGYTF.

This clonotype has more than one count but fewer than ten. The chain recombines TRBV4-1 with TRBJ2-7; 8 nucleotides align to TRBD1. Germline V CDR1 and CDR2: MGHRA, YSYEKL. The CDR3 consists of 18 residues. Germline trimming cut 2 bases from V and 5 bases from J; bases unmatched to any gene: 17. This CDR3 is CASSQLLTPGQGADEQYF. The CDR3 coding sequence is TGCGCCAGCAGCCAACTCTTAACTCCGGGGCAGGGGGCCGACGAGCAGTACTTC.

This clonotype turned up a few times. The chain combines TRBV11-2 with TRBJ2-1; D may be TRBD1 (6 bases). The CDR3 spans 15 residues. Germline lookup yields CDR1 SGHAT and CDR2 FQNNGV. Trimming pared 4 bases from V and 6 bases from J, leaving 16 bases between. This CDR3 is CASSSLQGRGNEQFF. CDR3 nucleotides: TGTGCCAGCAGCTCCCTACAGGGACGTGGCAATGAGCAGTTCTTC.

The table lists this clonotype with many counts. V and J are TRBV5-1 and TRBJ1-2; 9 bases are shared with TRBD1. Looked up from germline, CDR1 is SGHRS and CDR2 is YFSETQ. CDR3 size: 13 residues. The ends lost 4 bases at V and 7 bases at J; junction bases unmatched: 5. CDR3 in amino acids: CASSGTGPFGYTF. The CDR3 nucleotides are TGCGCCAGCAGCGGGACAGGGCCGTTTGGCTACACCTTC.

This clonotype was seen a single time. It may be a read error: a sequence one base away is much more abundant. The chain employs TRBV28 and TRBJ1-3; TRBD1 matches at 9 bases. The germline gives CDR1 MDHEN, CDR2 SYDVKM. The CDR3 has 16 residues. CDR3 sequence reads: CASRLWRTGEANTIYF. CDR3 coding DNA: TGTGCCAGCAGGTTATGGCGGACAGGGGAAGCAAACACCATATATTTT.